This T cell receptor beta chain was documented in a study of blood T cell repertoires in COVID-19. On the study more broadly: Samples of COVID-19 (acute and convalescent) were obtained from the United States, Italy and Spain. T cells, B-cell-depleted T cells, or PBMCs provided the cDNA or gDNA that served as material.

The data were produced by immunoSEQ multiplex PCR, yet TCRdb's version contains in-frame clones alone and is incomplete. The data hold about 64,000 clones, with about 81% observed a single time. Germline V lookup: CDR1 LNHDA, CDR2 SQIVND (reference sequence). Trimming took 10 bases from V and 0 from J; bases not matched to a gene: 6. This CDR3 region has 14 residues. The chain is built from TRBV19 and TRBJ1-3, with TRBD1 matching 7 bases. This clonotype was obtained from a human donor in a cohort sampled during active COVID-19. Sequencing used peripheral blood. CDR3 sequence: CATGTAGSGNTIYF. The CDR3 nucleotides are TGTGCCACCGGGACAGCCGGCTCTGGAAACACCATATATTTT. Complete variable domain (other parts from reference TRBV19 and TRBJ1-3): DGGITQSPKYLFRKEGQNVTLSCEQNLNHDAMYWYRQDPGQGLRLIYYSQIVNDFQKGDIAEGYSVSREKKESFPLTVTSAQKNPTAFYLCATGTAGSGNTIYFGEGSWLTVV.